The clone carrying this TCR beta chain was seen only once. The data stem from a study of blood T cell repertoires in COVID-19. Study processing details: Estimation of nucleated cell counts was performed using reference gene primer amplification. Data came from immunoSEQ multiplex PCR; TCRdb stores just in-frame clones and leaves some out. That table furnishes V, J and clone size, whereas the DNA furnished D and trimming. Seen here are approximately 250,000 clones, roughly 81% observed once, and the top ten hold under 4.5%. Germline CDR1 is SGHNT and CDR2 is YENEEA. Trimming cost V 4 bases and J 5 bases, with 11 bases left between them. The CDR3 contains 13 residues.

This sequence was found in a man aged 50-59 years with acute or convalescent COVID-19. Sequencing input: peripheral blood. J is TRBJ1-1 and V is TRBV11-3; no firm D call. In nucleotides, the CDR3 is TGTGCCAGCAGCTCCGTCTCGGGAACTGAAGCTTTCTTT. Protein sequence: CASSSVSGTEAFF.